What follows describes a single T cell receptor beta chain. Its target is unknown. This sample is drawn from a study of T cells expressing NK-cell markers. Whole-study results and caveats: Dominant NKG2C+ clonotypes made up roughly 1.0-7.0% of CD8+ T cells in roughly six donors.

Germline CDR1 and CDR2: PRHDT and FYEKMQ (reference sequence). CDR3 length: 18 residues. In generating TCR beta cDNA, 5'RACE template switching with UMIs was used. TCRdb reprocessed the 5' RACE reads, with one entry per CDR3 protein and no DNA. Its clone listing holds 350,000 to 400,000 distinct CDR3 sequences. The chain couples TRBV13 to TRBJ2-1; TCRdb proposes TRBD2, but this gene call is untestable without DNA. This receptor was obtained from a woman aged 45-59 years in good health. Sequenced: blood T cells: a sorted CD56 or NKG2C T cell subset, CD4+ or CD8+ T cells, or bulk PBMC T cells (not recorded which). Here the CDR3 reads CASSLAAGLQHFDNEQFF.